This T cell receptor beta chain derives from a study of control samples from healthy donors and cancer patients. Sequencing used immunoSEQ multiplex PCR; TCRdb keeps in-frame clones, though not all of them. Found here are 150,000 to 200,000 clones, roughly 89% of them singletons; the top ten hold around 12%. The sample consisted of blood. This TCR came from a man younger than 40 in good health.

CDR3 DNA: TGTGCCAGCAGTAGTGGGCAGACCTACGAGCAGTACTTC. Translated, it gives CASSSGQTYEQYF. J is TRBJ2-7 and V is TRBV6-5, with unresolved D. Germline CDR1 and CDR2: MNHEY and SVGAGI. The CDR3 has 13 amino acids. V lost 5 bases to trimming and J lost 2 bases, with 10 bases between them.